This entry lists 12 T cell receptor beta chains sequenced from one sample in a study of cytomegalovirus exposure and HLA in healthy donors. 13 Jbeta primers and 60 Vbeta primers were used for the PCR. Measured with immunoSEQ multiplex PCR; TCRdb has only the in-frame clones, and not every one. This table holds roughly 100,000 clones, 10% to 15% found once. The specimen was PBMCs. The receptors derive from a middle-aged man in good health and CMV-seropositive.

The chain couples TRBV6-5 to TRBJ2-7, with 7 nucleotides matching TRBD2. Germline V CDR1 and CDR2: MNHEY, SVGAGI. The V gene end was trimmed by 4 bases and the J gene end by 3 bases; junction bases not matched to a gene: 12. The CDR3 spans 16 residues. CDR3 sequence: CASSSPRASGLYEQYF. Here the CDR3 DNA reads TGTGCCAGCAGTTCCCCTCGGGCTAGCGGTCTCTACGAGCAGTACTTC.

This clone has only a few counts. This chain uses TRBV5-1 with TRBJ2-2, with 9 nucleotides matching TRBD2. This CDR3 has 15 amino acids. Germline V lookup: CDR1 SGHRS, CDR2 YFSETQ. V shed 6 bases and J 6 bases; nucleotides not matched to a gene: 9. CDR3 bases: TGCGCCAGCACCATTCCGGGACTAGCAGCCGGGGAGCTGTTTTTT. Translation gives CASTIPGLAAGELFF.

In this sample, this clone turned up a few times. The V call is TRBV2, the J call TRBJ2-5; TRBD2 matches 13 bases. The CDR3 is 16 amino acids. Unmatched junction bases numbered 9, after V lost 6 bases and J lost 5 bases. The germline V gene has CDR1 SNHLY and CDR2 FYNNEI. The CDR3 sequence: CASRARTSGSGETQYF. In DNA, the CDR3 is TGTGCCAGCAGAGCTCGGACTAGCGGGAGTGGGGAGACCCAGTACTTC.

This clone was detected a few times. This rearrangement joins TRBV5-4 to TRBJ1-1, with TRBD1 as a possible D gene (6 bases). CDR1 SGHNT and CDR2 YYREEE come from the germline V gene (reference sequence). The V gene lost 2 bases and the J gene lost 6 bases, with 11 bases spanning the gap. This CDR3 region has 13 residues. CDR3 coding DNA: TGTGCCAGCAGCTTATCAGGGGAGTCTGAAGCTTTCTTT. It encodes CASSLSGESEAFF. Full variable domain (remainder filled in from reference TRBV5-4 and TRBJ1-1): ETGVTQSPTHLIKTRGQQVTLRCSSQSGHNTVSWYQQALGQGPQFIFQYYREEENGRGNFPPRFSGLQFPNYSSELNVNALELDDSALYLCASSLSGESEAFFGQGTRLTVV.

The chain joins TRBV2 to TRBJ1-5; 7 bases match TRBD1. The CDR3 spans 14 residues. Germline trimming cut 3 bases from V and 7 bases from J; bases unmatched to any gene: 6. Germline V CDR1 and CDR2: SNHLY, FYNNEI. The CDR3 spells CASSDEGAGQPQHF. In DNA form, the CDR3 reads TGTGCCAGCAGTGATGAGGGGGCGGGGCAGCCCCAGCATTTT.

This clone was counted between two and nine times. The V gene is TRBV4-3, the J gene TRBJ2-2; weak D call: TRBD2 (5 bases). Germline CDR1 and CDR2: LGHNA and YSLEER. The CDR3 covers 18 residues. V was clipped by 4 bases and J by 4 bases, with 22 bases between them. The CDR3 protein is CASSRSGGFSASTGELFF. DNA of the CDR3: TGCGCCAGCAGCCGGAGCGGAGGTTTTTCAGCTAGCACCGGGGAGCTGTTTTTT.

This clone turned up a few times. This sequence joins TRBV19 and TRBJ2-3; 13 bases agree with TRBD2. Germline V gene sequence: CDR1 LNHDA, CDR2 SQIVND (reference sequence). Losses at the gene ends were 6 bases for V and 6 bases for J; bases not matched to a gene: 6. The CDR3 has 15 amino acids. The CDR3 bases are TGTGCCAGTAGCCAACTAGCGGGAGGGGAGGATACGCAGTATTTT. It translates to CASSQLAGGEDTQYF.

This clone has more than one count but fewer than ten. V gene TRBV7-9 combines with J gene TRBJ2-5; no reliable D call. This CDR3 is 14 amino acids long. Trimming removed 5 bases at V and 5 bases at J, with 15 bases between. Germline-derived CDR1 and CDR2 are SEHNR and FQNEAQ (reference sequence). CDR3 coding DNA: TGTGCCAGCAGCCACGACTTAGCTCGGGAGACCCAGTACTTC. This translates into CASSHDLARETQYF.

V and J are TRBV5-4 and TRBJ2-1, with 11 bases aligning to TRBD2. V dropped 2 bases and J dropped 2; count of bases not matched to a gene: 6. Germline values: CDR1 SGHNT, CDR2 YYREEE (reference sequence). The CDR3 sequence is 17 residues long. The CDR3, as DNA: TGTGCCAGCAGCTTATACATGGGACTAGCGGCCTACAATGAGCAGTTCTTC. This translates into CASSLYMGLAAYNEQFF.

The rearrangement uses TRBV2 and TRBJ2-2, with TRBD2 identical over 10 bases. J was trimmed by 5 bases and V by 2 bases; bases with no gene match: 5. Germline-derived CDR1 and CDR2 are SNHLY and FYNNEI. There are 16 residues in the CDR3. Written as DNA, the CDR3 is TGTGCCAGCAGTGAACGCCTAGCGGGAGCAACCGGGGAGCTGTTTTTT. This translates into CASSERLAGATGELFF. The variable domain in full, completed from reference TRBV2 and TRBJ2-2, reads EPEVTQTPSHQVTQMGQEVILRCVPISNHLYFYWYRQILGQKVEFLVSFYNNEISEKSEIFDDQFSVERPDGSNFTLKIRSTKLEDSAMYFCASSERLAGATGELFFGEGSRLTVL.

The chain recombines TRBV5-1 with TRBJ2-1, with 11 positions matching TRBD2. CDR3 length equals 15 residues. Germline CDR1 reads SGHRS; CDR2 reads YFSETQ. V dropped 4 bases and J dropped 5; count of bases not matched to a gene: 5. CDR3 sequence reads: CASSVGLAGNNEQFF. The CDR3 region has the DNA TGCGCCAGCAGCGTCGGACTAGCGGGTAACAATGAGCAGTTCTTC.

This chain links TRBV5-6 with TRBJ2-7; TRBD1 agrees at 8 bases. V gave up 4 bases and J gave up 5 bases; unmatched junction bases: 8. The CDR3 contains 14 residues. CDR1 and CDR2 from the germline V gene are SGHDT and YYEEEE. This CDR3 is CASSGWTGFDEQYF. Here the CDR3 DNA reads TGTGCCAGCAGCGGGTGGACAGGGTTCGACGAGCAGTACTTC. The full variable domain, in which reference TRBV5-6 and TRBJ2-7 provide the parts outside the CDR3, is DAGVTQSPTHLIKTRGQQVTLRCSPKSGHDTVSWYQQALGQGPQFIFQYYEEEERQRGNFPDRFSGHQFPNYSSELNVNALLLGDSALYLCASSGWTGFDEQYFGPGTRLTVT.